These 7 T cell receptor beta chains share one sample of origin, sequenced in a study of T cells after yellow fever vaccination. TCRdb re-called the 5' RACE reads through MiXCR, storing one row per CDR3 protein. The sample shows about 430,000 distinct CDR3 sequences, 15% to 20% of them seen only once. The input for sequencing was PBMCs, taken before the yellow fever booster vaccination. The receptor source for this set is a young man who received the YFV17D yellow fever vaccine.

V gene TRBV7-3 combines with J gene TRBJ2-2; 10 nucleotides agree with TRBD2. The CDR3 has 16 residues. The V gene's germline CDR1 is SGHTA and CDR2 FQGTGA. Losses at the gene ends were 3 bases for V and 8 bases for J; bases not matched to a gene: 9. The CDR3 is CASSLLAGATGGELFF. CDR3 sequence (DNA): TGTGCCAGCAGCTTGCTAGCGGGGGCCACAGGAGGGGAGCTGTTTTTT.

The chain combines TRBV28 with TRBJ2-3, with D unresolved. The CDR3 totals 15 residues. In germline, CDR1 is MDHEN, CDR2 SYDVKM. Trimming shortened V by 0 bases and J by 3 bases, and 10 bases separated the two germline ends. CDR3 residues: CASSLWPVGTDTQYF. The CDR3 nucleotides are TGTGCCAGCAGTTTATGGCCTGTCGGGACAGATACGCAGTATTTT.

On this clonotype itself: One end of the junction fails to match germline, which may point to a read error. The CDR3 here is CASSPRDRGYDQYF. CDR3 sequence (DNA): TGTGCCAGCTCACCCCGGGACAGGGGATACGATCAGTACTTC. V gene TRBV18 combines with J gene TRBJ2-7; 10 nucleotides agree with TRBD1. Germline CDR1 reads KGHSH; CDR2 reads LQKENI. The CDR3 has 14 residues.

In regard to this clonotype: Its ends do not fully match the called genes, so a read error is possible. The CDR3 protein is CASSATTGGNDF. The CDR3 nucleotides read TGTGCCAGCAGCGCAACGACAGGGGGCAACGACTTT. V usage is TRBV11-3 and J usage is TRBJ1-6; 10 bases are a match to TRBD1. The CDR3 contains 12 residues. In germline, CDR1 is SGHNT, CDR2 YENEEA.

This clonotype was counted ten times or more. No DNA is shown, since the ends of the CDR3 on it are uncertain; the CDR3 is the one TCRdb lists. The chain combines TRBV6-5 with TRBJ1-6. Germline CDR1 reads MNHEY; CDR2 reads SVGAGI. Both ends counted, the CDR3 spans 13 residues. The CDR3 spells CASSYTFGSPLHF.

V and J are TRBV20-1 and TRBJ1-5, with 8 positions matching TRBD1. Losses at the gene ends were 4 bases for V and 3 bases for J; bases not matched to a gene: 2. The CDR3 totals 13 residues. Germline V gives CDR1 DFQATT, CDR2 SNEGSKA (reference sequence). The CDR3 reads CSATTGDNQPQHF. The CDR3 DNA reads TGCAGTGCTACGACAGGGGACAATCAGCCCCAGCATTTT.

This clonotype has a handful of counts. The V and J genes are TRBV20-1 and TRBJ2-7, with 9 bases fitting TRBD2. Per the germline V gene, CDR1 is DFQATT and CDR2 is SNEGSKA (reference sequence). The V and J ends lost 6 bases and 5 bases, in that order; junction bases with no gene match: 14. This CDR3 region has 15 residues. The CDR3 region has the DNA TGCAGTGCCTACCCCGGGACTAGCAGCCCAAACGAGCAGTACTTC. Translated, it gives CSAYPGTSSPNEQYF.